This T cell receptor (beta chain) came from a study of blood T cells in healthy people across ages. Study conclusions and caveats: Compared with aged donors, long-lived donors showed fewer expanded clones, suggesting selection. Calculation of diversity from one million T cells yielded estimates considered to be underestimates.

Of note for this clonotype: The target antigen is unknown.

Each sample used at least 6 million PBMCs. Together with a sample-barcoded 5' primer, a J-beta primer mix was included in a second PCR lasting about 7 to 12 cycles. Each sample yielded at least 3 million CDR3-containing paired-end reads. MiXCR was run by TCRdb on the 5' RACE reads, yielding one entry per CDR3 protein. The repertoire holds about a million distinct CDR3 sequences, with approximately 38% as singletons. Germline CDR1 reads SNHLY; CDR2 reads FYNNEI. V lost 7 bases, J lost 3 bases, and 7 bases stayed unmatched. The CDR3 contains 15 residues. V usage is TRBV2 and J usage is TRBJ1-5; 9 bases match TRBD1. This receptor was obtained from a man younger than 35 in good health. The sequencing sample was made of blood. Written as DNA, the CDR3 is TGTGCCAGCAATATGGGACAGGGCCTCAATCAGCCCCAGCATTTT. It codes for CASNMGQGLNQPQHF.